The rows below give T cell receptor beta chains drawn from one sample of a study of blood T cell repertoires in COVID-19. This table comes from immunoSEQ multiplex PCR, and its TCRdb copy is limited to in-frame clones, with some not included. The sample has approximately 46,000 clones; about 90% are singletons. The source material was peripheral blood. The receptors come from a man aged 70 or older with active COVID-19. CDR3s include the opening cysteine and the closing phenylalanine or tryptophan. The D gene is left open where the match is weak. The size field is filled for only some rows; it gives once, few, many or a size class.

d_call,v_call,clone_size,j_call,cdr3_aa,cdr3_nt
TRBD1,TRBV28,-,TRBJ2-7,CASASGRGYEQYF,TGTGCCAGCGCTTCGGGCAGGGGGTACGAGCAGTACTTC
-,TRBV11-2,-,TRBJ1-2,CASSLSGNGYTF,TGTGCCAGCAGCTTATCAGGGAATGGCTACACCTTC
TRBD1,TRBV3-1/TRBV3-2,once,TRBJ2-7,CASSQDGQGAGEQYF,TGTGCCAGCAGCCAAGACGGGCAGGGGGCTGGCGAGCAGTACTTC
-,TRBV5-4,once,TRBJ1-2,CASSLGQNHTF,TGTGCCAGCAGCTTAGGACAGAACCACACCTTC
-,TRBV29-1,-,TRBJ1-4,CSVERTDEKLFF,TGCAGCGTTGAACGGACAGATGAAAAACTGTTTTTT
-,TRBV5-1,-,TRBJ1-1,CASSPTANTEAFF,TGCGCCAGCAGTCCGACAGCCAACACTGAAGCTTTCTTT
TRBD1,TRBV19,-,TRBJ1-3,CASSNSPQGESSGNTIYF,TGTGCCAGTAGTAATTCCCCACAGGGGGAAAGCTCTGGAAACACCATATATTTT
-,TRBV7-7,-,TRBJ2-1,CASSLGVSPNEQFF,TGTGCTAGCAGCTTAGGTGTCTCCCCCAATGAGCAGTTCTTC
-,TRBV5-1,-,TRBJ2-6,CASSLGGRSGANVLTF,TGCGCCAGCAGCTTGGGGGGCCGCTCTGGGGCCAACGTCCTGACTTTC
-,TRBV5-6,-,TRBJ2-1,CASSWGQGEQFF,TGTGCCAGCAGCTGGGGGCAGGGCGAGCAGTTCTTC
-,TRBV5-1,-,TRBJ1-1,CASTTLFPGNTEAFF,TGCGCCAGCACCACCCTTTTTCCGGGGAACACTGAAGCTTTCTTT
-,TRBV5-1,-,TRBJ2-1,CASSLARYSEQFF,TGCGCCAGCAGCTTGGCAAGGTACAGTGAGCAGTTCTTC
-,TRBV7-8,-,TRBJ1-1,CASSRTRAELDTEAFF,TGTGCCAGCAGCCGAACGAGGGCAGAACTAGACACTGAAGCTTTCTTT
TRBD1,TRBV28,-,TRBJ1-2,CASSSGAGGYGYGYTF,TGTGCCAGCAGCTCGGGGGCAGGGGGGTATGGCTATGGCTACACCTTC
-,TRBV7-2,-,TRBJ1-3,CASSLEGGNTIYF,TGTGCCAGCAGCTTAGAGGGGGGAAACACCATATATTTT
TRBD2,TRBV12-5,-,TRBJ2-2,CASGLRLAGGQAGELFF,TGTGCTAGTGGTTTACGACTAGCGGGGGGGCAGGCCGGGGAGCTGTTTTTT
-,TRBV7-8,-,TRBJ1-6,CASRPMEQGNSPLHF,TGTGCCAGCAGACCAATGGAACAGGGAAATTCACCCCTCCACTTT
TRBD2,TRBV3-1/TRBV3-2,-,TRBJ2-1,CASSQGTSGGAYNEQFF,TGTGCCAGCAGCCAAGGGACTAGCGGGGGGGCCTACAATGAGCAGTTCTTC
-,TRBV7-2,-,TRBJ2-7,CASTPFGGSGEQYF,TGTGCCAGCACCCCCTTTGGGGGGTCAGGTGAGCAGTACTTC
-,TRBV20-1,-,TRBJ2-1,CSASRGYNEQFF,TGCAGTGCGAGTAGGGGGTACAATGAGCAGTTCTTC
TRBD1,TRBV3-1/TRBV3-2,-,TRBJ1-1,CASSPIWGQGITEAFF,TGTGCCAGCAGCCCCATCTGGGGACAGGGTATAACTGAAGCTTTCTTT
TRBD1,TRBV6-4,once,TRBJ1-2,CASSILMTGLGNYGYTF,TGTGCCAGCAGTATTTTGATGACAGGGTTAGGAAACTATGGCTACACCTTC